Below are 29 T cell receptor beta chains sequenced from a single sample in a study of CD8 T cells in ankylosing spondylitis. Study outcomes and limitations: Ankylosing spondylitis blood appeared to carry a characteristic TCR beta motif of several highly homologous variants.

Using its own MiXCR run on the 5' RACE reads, TCRdb lists one record per CDR3 protein. Here the sample spans about 390,000 distinct CDR3 sequences, under 25% being singletons. Their cognate antigens are unknown. Input material: blood, either unsorted or a sorted T cell fraction (not recorded which). The source of these receptors is a male donor with ankylosing spondylitis.

The chain recombines TRBV12-3 or TRBV12-4 with TRBJ2-1; 7 nucleotides agree with TRBD2. V lost 6 bases, J lost 0 bases, and 8 bases stayed unmatched. CDR3 length: 16 residues. The CDR3 sequence: CASSQTSTSSYNEQFF. DNA of the CDR3: TGTGCCAGCAGCCAGACTAGCACAAGCTCCTACAATGAGCAGTTCTTC.

The sample holds many counts of this clonotype. The rearrangement uses TRBV29-1 and TRBJ2-3; 9 bases line up with TRBD1. V dropped 7 bases and J dropped 4; count of bases not matched to a gene: 9. The CDR3 contains 14 residues. The V gene's germline CDR1 is SQVTM and CDR2 ANQGSEA. CDR3 nucleotide sequence: TGCAGCGCGAATGTCGGACAGGGGTCAGATACGCAGTATTTT. Translating gives CSANVGQGSDTQYF.

This clonotype was recorded at least ten times. The chain uses TRBV7-2 and TRBJ2-2; D call uncertain. V lost 0 bases and J 1 base, leaving 9 bases between the germline ends. The germline V gene has CDR1 SGHTA and CDR2 FQGNSA. The CDR3 covers 16 residues. CDR3 in amino acids: CASSLAPVWNTGELFF. Here the CDR3 DNA reads TGTGCCAGCAGCTTAGCGCCAGTGTGGAACACCGGGGAGCTGTTTTTT.

This clonotype has a handful of counts. The V gene is TRBV4-2, the J gene TRBJ2-1; 7 bases agree with TRBD1. Germline V CDR1 and CDR2: LGHNA, YNFKEQ. The CDR3 is 16 residues long. Trimming cost V 3 bases and J 0 bases; bases outside gene matches: 5. CDR3 coding DNA: TGTGCCAGCAGCCACTCAGGGGGTAGCTCCTACAATGAGCAGTTCTTC. Translating it yields CASSHSGGSSYNEQFF.

The genes are TRBV28 and TRBJ1-1; D possibly corresponds to TRBD1 (6 bases). The germline CDR1 and CDR2 sequences are MDHEN and SYDVKM. V lost 3 bases and J lost 1, with 12 bases in between. The CDR3 is 15 residues long. The CDR3 DNA is TGTGCCAGCAGTTTCCCAGGGGATCCGAACACTGAAGCTTTCTTT. Protein: CASSFPGDPNTEAFF.

This clonotype was seen a few times. V is TRBV9 and J is TRBJ2-1, with D maybe TRBD2 (6 bases). This CDR3 has 18 residues. V was pared by 4 bases and J by 4 bases, with 24 bases between. CDR1 is SGDLS and CDR2 is YYNGEE in the germline V gene. In DNA, the CDR3 is TGTGCCAGCAGCTTCCTCCCGAATCCGGGGGAGTATTACAATGAGCAGTTCTTC. Its protein is CASSFLPNPGEYYNEQFF. The variable domain in full, with the rest retrieved from reference TRBV9 and TRBJ2-1, is DSGVTQTPKHLITATGQRVTLRCSPRSGDLSVYWYQQSLDQGLQFLIQYYNGEERAKGNILERFSAQQFPDLHSELNLSSLELGDSALYFCASSFLPNPGEYYNEQFFGPGTRLTVL.

The chain is built from TRBV5-1 and TRBJ1-4; D is unresolved. The CDR3 has 14 amino acids. V dropped 2 bases and J dropped 5 bases, with 10 bases sitting between them. CDR1 and CDR2 from the germline V gene are SGHRS and YFSETQ. The DNA for the CDR3 is TGCGCCAGCAGCTTAGGAGGAGGGAATGAAAAACTGTTTTTT. This translates into CASSLGGGNEKLFF.

The chain joins TRBV29-1 to TRBJ2-1; weak D call: TRBD2 (5 bases). V was pared by 4 bases and J by 9 bases, with 16 bases between. The CDR3 has 13 residues. From germline, CDR1 is SQVTM and CDR2 ANQGSEA. The CDR3 region has the DNA TGCAGCGTTGGAGAGACTACCCCTATTGAGCAGTTCTTC. Translated, it gives CSVGETTPIEQFF.

This rearrangement joins TRBV20-1 to TRBJ2-3; 7 nucleotides agree with TRBD2. The CDR3 has 15 residues. V trimming: 5 bases; J trimming: 3 bases; junction bases outside the gene matches: 11. Germline CDR1 reads DFQATT; CDR2 reads SNEGSKA (reference sequence). The CDR3 is CSAPGRGGRTDTQYF. CDR3 nucleotides: TGCAGTGCTCCAGGAAGAGGCGGGAGAACAGATACGCAGTATTTT.

The rearrangement links TRBV20-1 to TRBJ1-1, with D maybe TRBD1 (5 bases). The CDR3 length is 14 residues. V was trimmed by 4 bases and J by 1 base, leaving 13 bases between them. Germline CDR1 DFQATT, CDR2 SNEGSKA (reference sequence). CDR3 region: CSAKDFGGNTEAFF. The DNA for the CDR3 is TGCAGTGCTAAGGATTTTGGGGGGAACACTGAAGCTTTCTTT.

This clonotype has at least ten counts. The chain links TRBV18 to TRBJ2-1, with a tentative D call TRBD2 (5 bases). Germline CDR1 and CDR2: KGHSH and LQKENI. V was shortened by 3 bases and J by 12 bases, with 12 bases between the two germline ends. CDR3 size: 12 residues. The CDR3 bases are TGTGCCAGCTCACCTATGGACCGGGGGCAGTTCTTC. Protein product: CASSPMDRGQFF.

This sequence joins TRBV4-1 and TRBJ2-2; D perhaps matches TRBD1 (5 bases). The CDR3 is made up of 17 amino acids. Trimming cost V 0 bases and J 2 bases, with 13 bases left between them. Germline CDR1 and CDR2: MGHRA and YSYEKL. CDR3 region: CASSQDPTGYNTGELFF. The CDR3 coding sequence is TGCGCCAGCAGCCAAGATCCAACAGGATACAACACCGGGGAGCTGTTTTTT.

The rearrangement joins TRBV5-1 to TRBJ2-7; the D gene could be TRBD1 or TRBD2 (5 bases each). The V gene's germline CDR1 is SGHRS and CDR2 YFSETQ. Trimming pared 6 bases from V and 0 bases from J, leaving 16 bases between. This CDR3 region has 15 residues. CDR3 DNA sequence: TGCGCCAGCACTCCGGGGCTCCCAAACTCCTACGAGCAGTACTTC. It is translated as CASTPGLPNSYEQYF. Full variable domain (rest looked up from reference TRBV5-1 and TRBJ2-7): KAGVTQTPRYLIKTRGQQVTLSCSPISGHRSVSWYQQTPGQGLQFLFEYFSETQRNKGNFPGRFSGRQFSNSRSEMNVSTLELGDSALYLCASTPGLPNSYEQYFGPGTRLTVT.

This chain joins TRBV9 and TRBJ2-2; a possible D gene is TRBD1 (5 bases). The ends were cut back, 3 bases at V and 7 bases at J, with 16 bases in the middle. Germline loops: CDR1 SGDLS, CDR2 YYNGEE. This CDR3 spans 15 amino acids. CDR3 loop: CASSDERGANGELFF. CDR3 coding DNA: TGTGCCAGCAGCGATGAAAGGGGCGCAAACGGGGAGCTGTTTTTT.

This clonotype was counted a few times. The chain recombines TRBV2 with TRBJ1-6; D gene uncertain. Trimming pared 8 bases from V and 7 bases from J, leaving 12 bases between. Germline V lookup: CDR1 SNHLY, CDR2 FYNNEI. This CDR3 comprises 13 residues. The DNA of the CDR3 is TGTGCCAGCGCCGCGGAGCGGAATTCACCCCTCCACTTT. It specifies CASAAERNSPLHF.

Only a few counts were recorded for this clonotype. This rearrangement joins TRBV28 to TRBJ2-7; D assignment may be TRBD1 or TRBD2 (5 bases each). The CDR3 spans 14 residues. CDR1 and CDR2 from the germline V gene are MDHEN and SYDVKM. V lost 3 bases, J lost 7 bases, and 16 bases lay in between. The chain's CDR3 is CASSFSGSRGEQYF. The CDR3 bases are TGTGCCAGCAGTTTTTCAGGGAGCCGAGGTGAGCAGTACTTC.

This clonotype was detected many times. The rearrangement uses TRBV12-3 or TRBV12-4 and TRBJ1-4; 10 bases line up with TRBD1. The CDR3 is 15 residues long. Unmatched junction bases numbered 7, after V lost 5 bases and J lost 7 bases. In DNA form, the CDR3 reads TGTGCCAGCAGTCCTATGGGACAGGGGCCTGAAAAACTGTTTTTT. Translating gives CASSPMGQGPEKLFF.

This sequence joins TRBV25-1 and TRBJ2-1; the D gene is possibly TRBD1 (8 bases). Germline CDR1 and CDR2: MGHDK and SYGVNS. Trimming stripped 4 bases from V and 9 bases from J, with 25 bases between. The CDR3 spans 17 residues. The CDR3 sequence: CASSVPRSGTGGCEQFF. The CDR3 nucleotides read TGTGCCAGCAGTGTTCCCCGAAGCGGGACAGGTGGGTGTGAGCAGTTCTTC. Using reference TRBV25-1 and TRBJ2-1 for the parts outside the CDR3, the full variable domain is EADIYQTPRYLVIGTGKKITLECSQTMGHDKMYWYQQDPGMELHLIHYSYGVNSTEKGDLSSESTVSRIRTEHFPLTLESARPSHTSQYLCASSVPRSGTGGCEQFFGPGTRLTVL.

In its sample, this clonotype was seen many times. This sequence joins TRBV2 and TRBJ2-5, with D uncertain. V was clipped by 2 bases and J by 5 bases, with 18 bases between them. The CDR3 totals 16 residues. CDR1 and CDR2 from the germline V gene are SNHLY and FYNNEI. CDR3 in amino acids: CASSERLVGSGETQYF. The CDR3 DNA reads TGTGCCAGCAGTGAACGCTTGGTGGGAAGTGGGGAGACCCAGTACTTC. The variable domain in full, completed from reference TRBV2 and TRBJ2-5, reads EPEVTQTPSHQVTQMGQEVILRCVPISNHLYFYWYRQILGQKVEFLVSFYNNEISEKSEIFDDQFSVERPDGSNFTLKIRSTKLEDSAMYFCASSERLVGSGETQYFGPGTRLLVL.

The rearrangement uses TRBV20-1 and TRBJ2-1, with D uncertain. Germline loops: CDR1 DFQATT, CDR2 SNEGSKA (reference sequence). Trimming removed 1 base at V and 8 bases at J, with 12 bases between. This CDR3 is built from 13 residues. The CDR3 nucleotides read TGCAGTGCTAGAGTCCCGATTAGTGATGAGCAGTTCTTC. This sequence encodes CSARVPISDEQFF.

The rearrangement links TRBV2 to TRBJ2-3; 11 positions agree with TRBD2. The junction had 4 bases not matched to a gene; V was cut back by 7 bases and J by 4 bases. In germline, CDR1 is SNHLY, CDR2 FYNNEI. The CDR3 consists of 14 residues. CDR3 sequence (DNA): TGTGCCAGCAATAGCGGGAGGGCCCCAGATACGCAGTATTTT. Protein: CASNSGRAPDTQYF.

This clonotype was counted many times. The chain is built from TRBV29-1 and TRBJ2-5; 7 bases align to TRBD1. The junction had 3 bases not matched to a gene; V was cut back by 5 bases and J by 3 bases. CDR3 length: 12 amino acids. CDR1 and CDR2 from the germline V gene are SQVTM and ANQGSEA. The CDR3 DNA reads as TGCAGCGTTCGTGGGACAGAAGAGACCCAGTACTTC. Translated: CSVRGTEETQYF.

This chain links TRBV11-2 with TRBJ2-1; D unclear. From germline, CDR1 is SGHAT and CDR2 FQNNGV. Trimming took off 0 bases at V and 7 bases at J, with 13 bases between the two ends. The CDR3 length is 15 residues. The DNA for the CDR3 is TGTGCCAGCAGCTTAGATCTGGGGATCGAAAATGAGCAGTTCTTC. It codes for CASSLDLGIENEQFF.

This clonotype was observed a handful of times. This sequence joins TRBV6-5 and TRBJ1-6; possibly TRBD1 for D (6 bases). The germline V gene encodes CDR1 MNHEY and CDR2 SVGAGI. This CDR3 is built from 15 residues. The V and J ends lost 2 bases and 9 bases respectively, with 14 bases between them. The CDR3 sequence is CASSYQRGAASPLHF. Written as DNA, the CDR3 is TGTGCCAGCAGTTACCAGAGGGGGGCGGCTTCACCCCTCCACTTT.

This clonotype was counted between two and nine times. The chain recombines TRBV7-8 with TRBJ2-7; TRBD2 aligns across 14 bases. Trimming removed 5 bases from V and 4 bases from J; junction bases left unmatched: 13. This CDR3 has 18 amino acids. Germline V gene data show CDR1 as SGHVS and CDR2 as FQNEAQ. As DNA, the CDR3 is TGTGCCAGCAGCCTAAAGACTAGCGGGAGGGCCCTAGGATACGAGCAGTACTTC. Its protein product is CASSLKTSGRALGYEQYF.

This clonotype has only a few counts. The chain carries TRBV5-1 and TRBJ2-6; the D call may be TRBD1 or TRBD2 (5 bases each). The CDR3 spans 17 residues. Trimming removed 3 bases from V and 6 bases from J, with 19 bases in between. The germline V gene encodes CDR1 SGHRS and CDR2 YFSETQ. CDR3 nucleotide sequence: TGCGCCAGCAGCTCACCGGGACCCCCGACTATGGCCAACGTCCTGACTTTC. This gives the protein CASSSPGPPTMANVLTF.

The CDR3 bases are TGTGCCAGCAGCTTCGCCGGGACAGGGACCAATGAGCAGTTCTTC. Its translation: CASSFAGTGTNEQFF. J is TRBJ2-1 and V is TRBV7-8; TRBD1 matches at 9 bases. With 3 bases clipped from V and 6 bases from J, the junction kept 6 bases outside the gene matches. Per the germline V gene, CDR1 is SGHVS and CDR2 is FQNEAQ. This CDR3 is built from 15 residues.

The rearrangement joins TRBV29-1 to TRBJ2-1; tentative D call: TRBD1 (5 bases). Germline V gene lookup returns CDR1 SQVTM and CDR2 ANQGSEA. V lost 6 bases, J lost 13 bases, and 22 bases lay in between. The CDR3 has 13 amino acids. CDR3 sequence reads: CSVIPTGPLRQFF. As DNA, the CDR3 is TGCAGCGTCATACCTACAGGCCCGTTGCGTCAGTTCTTC.

The table lists this clonotype with a few counts. The chain recombines TRBV4-1 with TRBJ1-2, with 9 positions matching TRBD1. Germline CDR1 reads MGHRA; CDR2 reads YSYEKL. J lost 8 bases, V lost 6 bases, and 10 bases had no gene match. CDR3 size: 14 residues. CDR3 sequence (DNA): TGCGCCAGCAGAGTGGGACAGGGCCGGGGGGGCTACACCTTC. Its protein product is CASRVGQGRGGYTF.